These 16 T cell receptor beta chains were all obtained from the same sample, sequenced in a study of blood T cells in healthy people across ages. Alongside a J-beta primer mix, a sample-barcoded 5' primer served in a second PCR lasting 7 to 11 cycles. In TCRdb, the 5' RACE reads were re-called with MiXCR into one record per CDR3 protein. The sample lists approximately 400,000 distinct CDR3 sequences; about 55% were seen once. The specimen was blood. The receptors derive from a man aged 60 to 75 in good health.

This chain joins TRBV6-4 and TRBJ1-2, with 11 bases aligning to TRBD1. The V gene end was trimmed by 3 bases and the J gene end by 9 bases; junction bases not matched to a gene: 9. From germline, CDR1 is MRHNA and CDR2 SNTAGT. The CDR3 extends over 15 amino acids. In nucleotides, the CDR3 is TGTGCCAGCAGTGAACAGGACAGGGGGCTGTCGAGCTACACCTTC. It codes for CASSEQDRGLSSYTF.

CDR3 residues: CASSQTTGTGANVLTF. The CDR3 coding sequence is TGTGCCAGCAGCCAGACAACAGGGACTGGGGCCAACGTCCTGACTTTC. The chain is built from TRBV3-1 and TRBJ2-6, with D tentatively TRBD1 (6 bases). Germline CDR1 and CDR2: LGHDT and YNNKEL (reference sequence). The CDR3 runs to 16 residues. Trimming took off 3 bases at V and 2 bases at J, with 11 bases between the two ends.

This clonotype was counted only a few times. The genes are TRBV6-2 or TRBV6-3 and TRBJ1-4; tentatively, D is TRBD1 (6 bases). The CDR3 has 15 amino acids. Looked up from germline, CDR1 is MNHEY and CDR2 is SVGEGT. V was clipped by 6 bases and J by 0 bases, with 11 bases between them. The CDR3: CASRTTGTTNEKLFF. The CDR3 nucleotides are TGTGCCAGCAGAACAACAGGGACAACTAATGAAAAACTGTTTTTT.

The chain joins TRBV4-3 to TRBJ2-3, with a weak D call TRBD1 (7 bases). Germline assignment: CDR1 LGHNA and CDR2 YSLEER. V lost 4 bases, J lost 0 bases, and 17 bases lay in between. The CDR3 has 17 amino acids. The CDR3 DNA reads TGCGCCAGCAGCCTCCAAGAGACAGGGACTAGCACAGATACGCAGTATTTT. Protein: CASSLQETGTSTDTQYF.

In this sample, this clonotype turned up a few times. This chain connects TRBV20-1 to TRBJ2-3; TRBD2 aligns across 9 bases. CDR1 is DFQATT, CDR2 SNEGSKA, per germline (reference sequence). The V and J ends lost 3 bases and 6 bases, in that order; junction bases with no gene match: 13. The CDR3 has 16 residues. The CDR3 here is CSASRVGLAGMDTQYF. In nucleotides, the CDR3 is TGCAGTGCTAGTAGGGTCGGGCTAGCGGGGATGGATACGCAGTATTTT.

This clonotype has a handful of counts. V gene TRBV6-4 combines with J gene TRBJ2-5; maybe TRBD1 (6 bases). Between the trimmed V and J ends, which lost 7 bases and 5 bases, there was a span of 17 bases. Germline loops: CDR1 MRHNA, CDR2 SNTAGT. The length of the CDR3 is 14 residues. DNA for the CDR3: TGTGCCAGCATCCCCAGGGGAAAACTGGAGACCCAGTACTTC. Amino acid sequence: CASIPRGKLETQYF.

In its sample, this clonotype was seen a few times. The chain recombines TRBV2 with TRBJ2-1, with TRBD1 matching 7 bases. CDR3 length equals 15 residues. The junction had 3 bases not matched to a gene; V was cut back by 1 base and J by 3 bases. In germline, CDR1 is SNHLY, CDR2 FYNNEI. The chain's CDR3 is CASSEDGDSYNEQFF. In DNA form, the CDR3 reads TGTGCCAGCAGTGAAGACGGGGACAGCTACAATGAGCAGTTCTTC.

The CDR3 spells CASSLVPGQLNYGYTF. CDR3 coding DNA: TGTGCCAGCAGCTTAGTTCCGGGTCAGCTTAACTATGGCTACACCTTC. The genes are TRBV7-9 and TRBJ1-2; no clear D. Between the trimmed V and J ends, which lost 1 base and 1 base, there was a span of 13 bases. This CDR3 has 16 amino acids. Germline V gene lookup returns CDR1 SEHNR and CDR2 FQNEAQ (reference sequence).

The gene calls are TRBV9 and TRBJ2-1, with D perhaps matching TRBD1 (5 bases). There are 13 residues in the CDR3. V shed 2 bases and J shed 8 bases, with 11 bases lying between them. Per germline, CDR1 SGDLS and CDR2 YYNGEE. As DNA, the CDR3 is TGTGCCAGCAGCGTCCAGGGCAGGGATGAGCAGTTCTTC. Residues: CASSVQGRDEQFF.

Points on this clonotype: A read error may be the cause here, since a much bigger clone is one base away. The J gene is TRBJ2-7, the V gene TRBV12-3 or TRBV12-4; 8 bases are shared with TRBD2. CDR3 length: 14 amino acids. CDR3 bases: TGTGCCAGCAGTTTGGAAGCGGGGGCATACGAGCGGTACTTC. This sequence encodes CASSLEAGAYERYF.

This chain uses TRBV7-2 with TRBJ2-3; 11 bases map to TRBD1. The CDR3 consists of 17 residues. Germline V gene lookup returns CDR1 SGHTA and CDR2 FQGNSA. V lost 5 bases to trimming and J lost 1 base; unmatched junction nucleotides: 8. The CDR3, as DNA: TGTGCCAGCAGCCGTTGGGACAGGGGGGGCGGCACAGATACGCAGTATTTT. Translated: CASSRWDRGGGTDTQYF.

This clonotype was recorded a few times. The chain links TRBV7-2 to TRBJ2-7, with D perhaps TRBD1 or TRBD2 (5 bases each). V lost 4 bases, J lost 3 bases, and 22 bases lay in between. Germline V gene data show CDR1 as SGHTA and CDR2 as FQGNSA. The CDR3 has 17 residues. The CDR3 DNA sequence: TGTGCCAGCAGCTCACCCCTGGGACCCCAGAGGCTCTACGAGCAGTACTTC. Protein: CASSSPLGPQRLYEQYF.

The table lists this clonotype with a count of one. Written as DNA, the CDR3 is TGTGCCACCAGTGATGCGACGGGAGGGCCGAGGGAGCAGTACTTC. Residues: CATSDATGGPREQYF. The chain combines TRBV24-1 with TRBJ2-4, with TRBD2 matching over 8 bases. Looked up from germline, CDR1 is KGHDR and CDR2 is SFDVKD. This CDR3 has 15 residues. With V trimmed by 3 bases and J by 13 bases, 13 bases remained unmatched.

V and J are TRBV6-5 and TRBJ2-4; D not resolved. CDR1 MNHEY and CDR2 SVGAGI come from the germline V gene. V lost 6 bases and J 0 bases, leaving 12 bases between the germline ends. The CDR3 is made up of 15 amino acids. The CDR3 loop reads CASRRNSLAKNIQYF. In nucleotides, the CDR3 is TGTGCCAGCAGGCGGAACTCTCTAGCCAAAAACATTCAGTACTTC.

The chain carries TRBV12-3 or TRBV12-4 and TRBJ2-1; 11 positions match TRBD2. This CDR3 region has 15 residues. With V trimmed by 6 bases and J by 5 bases, 6 bases remained unmatched. This CDR3 reads CASSRTSGGNNEQFF. Written as DNA, the CDR3 is TGTGCCAGCAGCCGCACTAGCGGGGGAAACAATGAGCAGTTCTTC.

This clonotype was seen a handful of times. This chain connects TRBV20-1 to TRBJ2-5, with 9 bases lining up with TRBD1. The germline V gene encodes CDR1 DFQATT and CDR2 SNEGSKA (reference sequence). The CDR3 covers 14 residues. V dropped 3 bases and J dropped 5; count of bases not matched to a gene: 7. CDR3 in DNA: TGCAGTGCTAGCGTCGGACAGGGGATTGAGACCCAGTACTTC. Its translation is CSASVGQGIETQYF.